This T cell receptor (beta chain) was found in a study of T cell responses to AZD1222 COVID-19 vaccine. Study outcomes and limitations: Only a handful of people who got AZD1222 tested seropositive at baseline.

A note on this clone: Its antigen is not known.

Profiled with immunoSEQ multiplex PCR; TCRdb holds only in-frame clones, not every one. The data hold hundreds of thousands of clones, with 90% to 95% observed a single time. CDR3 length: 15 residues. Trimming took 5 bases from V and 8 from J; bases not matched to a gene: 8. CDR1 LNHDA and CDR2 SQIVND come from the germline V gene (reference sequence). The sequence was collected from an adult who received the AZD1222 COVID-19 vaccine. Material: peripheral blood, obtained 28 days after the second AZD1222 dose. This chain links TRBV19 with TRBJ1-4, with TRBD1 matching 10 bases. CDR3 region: CASSGTGTGVEKLFF. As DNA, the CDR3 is TGTGCCAGTAGTGGCACCGGGACAGGGGTCGAAAAACTGTTTTTT.